The 30 T cell receptor beta chains listed next were all sequenced from one sample in a study of technical replicates of blood from several donors. Here immunoSEQ multiplex PCR was the method, and the copy in TCRdb shows in-frame clones only, minus some. The sample shows roughly 50,000 clones, 85% to 95% of them seen only once. Sequencing was carried out using PBMCs. The receptors stem from a human donor in good health. Some clones in this sample may be carry-over from other donors' samples.

This sequence joins TRBV9 and TRBJ1-1; D call uncertain. Per the germline V gene, CDR1 is SGDLS and CDR2 is YYNGEE. Between the trimmed V and J ends, which lost 0 bases and 3 bases, there was a span of 15 bases. There are 16 residues in the CDR3. The CDR3 DNA reads TGTGCCAGCAGCGTAGATGCTTGGAGTTCGGACACTGAAGCTTTCTTT. Translation gives CASSVDAWSSDTEAFF.

The chain is built from TRBV4-1 and TRBJ2-3, with TRBD2 matching 8 bases. From germline, CDR1 is MGHRA and CDR2 YSYEKL. V lost 0 bases and J lost 0; bases outside the gene matches: 2. The CDR3 is 16 amino acids. For the CDR3, the DNA is TGCGCCAGCAGCCAAGAAGCGGGGGTGAGCACAGATACGCAGTATTTT. It translates to CASSQEAGVSTDTQYF.

The chain has TRBV27 and TRBJ1-3; 7 bases align to TRBD1. CDR3 length equals 16 residues. Germline CDR1 is MNHEY and CDR2 is SMNVEV (reference sequence). V lost 4 bases and J lost 2; bases outside the gene matches: 8. The CDR3 loop reads CASSSEDRDPGNTIYF. Written as DNA, the CDR3 is TGTGCCAGCAGTTCCGAAGACAGGGATCCTGGAAACACCATATATTTT.

The chain joins TRBV10-1 to TRBJ2-7, with a tentative D call TRBD1 (5 bases). Per germline, CDR1 WNHNN and CDR2 SYGVQD (reference sequence). The CDR3 contains 13 residues. Trimming took 6 bases from V and 1 from J, leaving 10 bases between them. Written as DNA, the CDR3 is TGCGCCAGCAGAGGACACGGGTCCTACGAGCAGTACTTC. Protein product: CASRGHGSYEQYF.

The rearrangement uses TRBV10-3 and TRBJ1-6; 7 bases are shared with TRBD1. The CDR3 extends over 18 amino acids. The germline V gene has CDR1 ENHRY and CDR2 SYGVKD. The ends lost 6 bases at V and 0 bases at J; junction bases unmatched: 11. The CDR3 loop is CAIRGGTVLNSYNSPLHF. The CDR3 DNA follows: TGTGCCATCAGAGGGGGGACAGTCCTTAACTCCTATAATTCACCCCTCCACTTT.

The rearrangement joins TRBV12-5 to TRBJ1-2; D not resolved. The CDR3 covers 14 residues. Trimming took off 2 bases at V and 4 bases at J, with 11 bases between the two ends. The germline V gene encodes CDR1 LGHNT and CDR2 FRNRAP. CDR3 sequence: CASGLTGFGYGYTF. CDR3 nucleotide sequence: TGTGCTAGTGGTTTGACGGGGTTCGGCTATGGCTACACCTTC.

The chain carries TRBV7-6 and TRBJ2-3; the match to TRBD2 covers 14 bases. This CDR3 contains 16 residues. J gave up 3 bases and V 5 bases, and 4 bases lay outside the gene matches. CDR1 and CDR2 from the germline V gene are SGHVS and FNYEAQ. CDR3 DNA sequence: TGTGCCAGCAGCATCGGACTAGCGGGGGGAACAGATACGCAGTATTTT. Translating it yields CASSIGLAGGTDTQYF.

The chain uses TRBV7-9 and TRBJ2-7; 8 positions agree with TRBD1. V was pared by 5 bases and J by 4 bases, with 10 bases of the junction left unmatched. The CDR3 loop spans 15 amino acids. CDR1 SEHNR and CDR2 FQNEAQ come from the germline V gene (reference sequence). CDR3 bases: TGTGCCAGCAGCGCAAACAGGGGGAGTTCATACGAGCAGTACTTC. It codes for CASSANRGSSYEQYF.

This clone came up once. This chain's CDR3 is CAGGRLAYNEQFF. CDR3 DNA: TGTGCCGGGGGGAGGTTAGCCTACAATGAGCAGTTCTTC. V gene TRBV30 combines with J gene TRBJ2-1; D possibly corresponds to TRBD2 (6 bases). The V gene lost 8 bases and the J gene lost 2 bases, with 13 bases spanning the gap. Germline V CDR1 and CDR2: GTSNPN, SVGIG (reference sequence). CDR3 length: 13 amino acids.

The rearrangement links TRBV10-3 to TRBJ2-5; 14 bases align to TRBD2. Per the germline V gene, CDR1 is ENHRY and CDR2 is SYGVKD. The V gene end was trimmed by 6 bases and the J gene end by 5 bases; junction bases not matched to a gene: 8. This CDR3 region has 16 residues. CDR3 bases: TGTGCCATCAGCGTGACTAGCGGGAGGGCCGGGGAGACCCAGTACTTC. Translated, it gives CAISVTSGRAGETQYF.

V gene TRBV14 combines with J gene TRBJ2-7, with no clear D. Germline CDR1 is SGHDN and CDR2 is FVKESK. The V end lost 4 bases, the J end lost 3 bases, and 7 bases lay between the germline ends. CDR3 size: 12 residues. The CDR3 sequence: CASSPSDYEQYF. For the CDR3, the DNA is TGTGCCAGCAGCCCCTCAGACTACGAGCAGTACTTC.

The chain is built from TRBV4-3 and TRBJ1-5; TRBD1 is a possible D gene (5 bases). In germline, CDR1 is LGHNA, CDR2 YSLEER. The ends were cut back, 1 base at V and 4 bases at J, with 11 bases in the middle. CDR3 length equals 15 residues. This CDR3 is CASSQGATVNQPQHF. DNA for the CDR3: TGCGCCAGCAGCCAAGGGGCGACAGTTAATCAGCCCCAGCATTTT.

The genes are TRBV10-3 and TRBJ2-3; TRBD2 matches at 8 bases. Germline values: CDR1 ENHRY, CDR2 SYGVKD. Trimming took 6 bases from V and 2 from J; bases not matched to a gene: 7. This CDR3 comprises 15 residues. The CDR3 DNA sequence: TGTGCCATCAGCACCAGCGGGAGTATCACAGATACGCAGTATTTT. This gives the protein CAISTSGSITDTQYF.

The chain links TRBV19 to TRBJ1-4; 11 positions match TRBD1. Trimming cost V 6 bases and J 8 bases; bases outside gene matches: 8. This CDR3 comprises 15 residues. The germline CDR1 and CDR2 sequences are LNHDA and SQIVND (reference sequence). The chain's CDR3 is CASRQLGQGEEKLFF. The CDR3 region has the DNA TGTGCCAGTAGGCAATTGGGACAGGGGGAGGAAAAACTGTTTTTT. Looking up the rest from reference TRBV19 and TRBJ1-4 gives the full variable domain: DGGITQSPKYLFRKEGQNVTLSCEQNLNHDAMYWYRQDPGQGLRLIYYSQIVNDFQKGDIAEGYSVSREKKESFPLTVTSAQKNPTAFYLCASRQLGQGEEKLFFGSGTQLSVL.

V usage is TRBV7-6 and J usage is TRBJ2-1, with TRBD2 as a possible D gene (6 bases). V lost 3 bases, J lost 0 bases, and 12 bases lay in between. Germline V gene sequence: CDR1 SGHVS, CDR2 FNYEAQ. This CDR3 region has 16 residues. The CDR3 region has the DNA TGTGCCAGCAGCTTTTACGGGGAGGACTCCTACAATGAGCAGTTCTTC. Its translation is CASSFYGEDSYNEQFF.

The chain carries TRBV4-2 and TRBJ2-2; TRBD1 matches at 7 bases. Germline V lookup: CDR1 LGHNA, CDR2 YNFKEQ. CDR3 length: 17 amino acids. V shed 1 base and J 3 bases; nucleotides not matched to a gene: 8. This CDR3 is CASSQGRGGRYTGELFF. In DNA, the CDR3 is TGTGCCAGCAGCCAAGGCCGAGGGGGCAGATACACCGGGGAGCTGTTTTTT.

This clone showed up just once. The chain combines TRBV5-1 with TRBJ2-1; 9 bases are a match to TRBD1. Germline V gives CDR1 SGHRS, CDR2 YFSETQ. The CDR3 is made up of 16 amino acids. The trim removed 5 bases at V and 6 bases at J, leaving 12 bases unmatched. The CDR3 sequence is CASSFEGTGQINEQFF. As DNA, the CDR3 is TGCGCCAGCAGTTTCGAGGGGACAGGGCAAATCAATGAGCAGTTCTTC.

The rearrangement joins TRBV2 to TRBJ2-2, with a possible D match to TRBD2 (6 bases). The CDR3 sequence is 15 residues long. CDR1 and CDR2 (germline): SNHLY, FYNNEI. The ends were cut back, 2 bases at V and 1 base at J, with 8 bases in the middle. The DNA of the CDR3 is TGTGCCAGCAGTGAAAACGGGGGGAACACCGGGGAGCTGTTTTTT. This codes for CASSENGGNTGELFF.

The chain combines TRBV7-2 with TRBJ2-3, with 8 bases fitting TRBD2. Losses at the gene ends were 5 bases for V and 2 bases for J; bases not matched to a gene: 6. The germline V gene encodes CDR1 SGHTA and CDR2 FQGNSA. This CDR3 comprises 15 residues. The CDR3 DNA reads TGTGCCAGCAGCCCAACAGCGGGGGCCACAGATACGCAGTATTTT. Translation: CASSPTAGATDTQYF.

This chain joins TRBV6-5 and TRBJ1-4; D may be TRBD1 (5 bases). V lost 0 bases and J lost 8, with 13 bases in between. The CDR3 spans 15 residues. Germline V CDR1 and CDR2: MNHEY, SVGAGI. This CDR3 reads CASSYSVQGQEKLFF. The CDR3 coding sequence is TGTGCCAGCAGTTACTCTGTCCAGGGCCAGGAAAAACTGTTTTTT.

V is TRBV13 and J is TRBJ2-4, with TRBD2 matching 10 bases. The junction had 4 bases not matched to a gene; V was cut back by 5 bases and J by 0 bases. The CDR3 consists of 16 residues. Germline V gene data show CDR1 as PRHDT and CDR2 as FYEKMQ (reference sequence). The DNA of the CDR3 is TGTGCCAGCAGCCAAGGACTAGCGGTAGCCAAAAACATTCAGTACTTC. Translation: CASSQGLAVAKNIQYF. Full variable domain (missing parts from reference TRBV13 and TRBJ2-4): AAGVIQSPRHLIKEKRETATLKCYPIPRHDTVYWYQQGPGQDPQFLISFYEKMQSDKGSIPDRFSAQQFSDYHSELNMSSLELGDSALYFCASSQGLAVAKNIQYFGAGTRLSVL.

This clone was recorded only once. V and J are TRBV7-2 and TRBJ2-5; 9 bases match TRBD1. Germline V CDR1 and CDR2: SGHTA, FQGNSA. The CDR3 is made up of 17 amino acids. The junction had 15 bases not matched to a gene; V was cut back by 5 bases and J by 5 bases. In DNA form, the CDR3 reads TGTGCCAGCAGCAAAAATCCGTCACAGGGGGCTTGGGAGACCCAGTACTTC. Protein product: CASSKNPSQGAWETQYF.

This clone has just one count. The chain employs TRBV9 and TRBJ2-7; no reliable D call. Trimming took 0 bases from V and 3 from J, leaving 13 bases between them. Germline V gene data show CDR1 as SGDLS and CDR2 as YYNGEE. The CDR3 extends over 15 amino acids. CDR3 bases: TGTGCCAGCAGCGTAGTTCCAAACAGCCTCTACGAGCAGTACTTC. Translating it yields CASSVVPNSLYEQYF. The full variable domain, in which reference TRBV9 and TRBJ2-7 provide the parts outside the CDR3, is DSGVTQTPKHLITATGQRVTLRCSPRSGDLSVYWYQQSLDQGLQFLIQYYNGEERAKGNILERFSAQQFPDLHSELNLSSLELGDSALYFCASSVVPNSLYEQYFGPGTRLTVT.

The gene calls are TRBV15 and TRBJ1-2, with unresolved D. Looked up from germline, CDR1 is LNHNV and CDR2 is YYDKDF (reference sequence). Deletions cut 0 bases from V and 0 bases from J, with 8 bases between. This CDR3 comprises 15 residues. The DNA of the CDR3 is TGTGCCACCAGCAGAGATGTCTTAGCTAACTATGGCTACACCTTC. Translation: CATSRDVLANYGYTF.

V usage is TRBV6-4 and J usage is TRBJ1-1; D may be TRBD1 (5 bases). The CDR3 spans 16 residues. Germline V gene lookup returns CDR1 MRHNA and CDR2 SNTAGT. Trimming left V 9 bases short and J 4 bases short, with 24 bases between. CDR3 bases: TGTGCCAGTTCAACGAGGTGGGACTTACCATTCACTGAAGCTTTCTTT. It is translated as CASSTRWDLPFTEAFF.

This chain connects TRBV19 to TRBJ2-2; TRBD2 agrees at 8 bases. The V segment lost 6 bases and the J segment 3 bases; nucleotides outside the gene matches: 6. The CDR3 is made up of 15 amino acids. Germline V gene sequence: CDR1 LNHDA, CDR2 SQIVND (reference sequence). The CDR3 DNA is TGTGCCAGTAGATATACCGGGAGGGACACCGGGGAGCTGTTTTTT. It yields the protein CASRYTGRDTGELFF. Based on the CDR3 plus reference TRBV19 and TRBJ2-2, the full variable domain is DGGITQSPKYLFRKEGQNVTLSCEQNLNHDAMYWYRQDPGQGLRLIYYSQIVNDFQKGDIAEGYSVSREKKESFPLTVTSAQKNPTAFYLCASRYTGRDTGELFFGEGSRLTVL.

The V call is TRBV5-1, the J call TRBJ1-1; TRBD1 aligns across 8 bases. This CDR3 is built from 15 residues. V was clipped by 4 bases and J by 1 base; unmatched bases: 6. The germline gives CDR1 SGHRS, CDR2 YFSETQ. CDR3 bases: TGCGCCAGCAGCCCAATGGACAGGGAGAACACTGAAGCTTTCTTT. Translation gives CASSPMDRENTEAFF.

This chain links TRBV5-6 with TRBJ1-3; no clear D gene. CDR1 is SGHDT, CDR2 YYEEEE, per germline. V was pared by 4 bases and J by 6 bases, with 5 bases between. CDR3 length equals 11 residues. The CDR3 sequence: CASSRANTIYF. The CDR3 nucleotides are TGTGCCAGCAGCCGCGCAAACACCATATATTTT. Using reference TRBV5-6 and TRBJ1-3 for the parts outside the CDR3, the full variable domain is DAGVTQSPTHLIKTRGQQVTLRCSPKSGHDTVSWYQQALGQGPQFIFQYYEEEERQRGNFPDRFSGHQFPNYSSELNVNALLLGDSALYLCASSRANTIYFGEGSWLTVV.

The chain recombines TRBV4-1 with TRBJ2-3; 7 nucleotides agree with TRBD2. Trimming at V came to 3 bases and at J to 0 bases, leaving 12 bases not matched to a gene. The germline V gene has CDR1 MGHRA and CDR2 YSYEKL. This CDR3 spans 18 amino acids. The DNA for the CDR3 is TGCGCCAGCAGCCAGGCCTGGGGGGGTCGGAGAAGCACAGATACGCAGTATTTT. It translates to CASSQAWGGRRSTDTQYF.

The gene calls are TRBV6-5 and TRBJ2-7; 7 nucleotides line up with TRBD1. CDR3 length: 15 residues. With 0 bases clipped from V and 4 bases from J, the junction kept 6 bases outside the gene matches. CDR1 is MNHEY, CDR2 SVGAGI, per germline. The CDR3 DNA is TGTGCCAGCAGTTACTCGCAGACAGGGATATACGAGCAGTACTTC. This sequence encodes CASSYSQTGIYEQYF.